This T cell receptor (beta chain) was captured in a study of human T cells and chemical hapten exposure. Background on the study: There were per-sample TCR yield variations, arising mainly from small pooled library volume differences.

The CDR3 spans 16 residues. From germline, CDR1 is MDHEN and CDR2 SYDVKM. With 5 bases removed from V and 2 bases from J, the gap between germline ends came to 18 bases. The table lists this clonotype with many counts. Antigen specificity is unknown. Each cDNA molecule in the library carried unique molecular identifiers. TCRdb re-derived calls from the reads in MiXCR, one entry per CDR3 protein. Here the sample spans about 120,000 distinct CDR3 sequences, 6.5% to 10% being singletons. Extraction yielded total RNA from whole blood (unfractionated). Whole-study results and caveats: TCRs above 1 in 1000 frequency stayed constant with DPC sensitization.

The V gene is TRBV28, the J gene TRBJ1-1; TRBD1 might be the D (6 bases). Sequenced input: whole blood. The clonotype was recovered from a human donor in good health. Some clones in this sample may be carry-over from other donors' samples. CDR3 sequence reads: CASSPPGRGGNTEAFF. Written as DNA, the CDR3 is TGTGCCAGCAGTCCCCCTGGGAGGGGGGGAAACACTGAAGCTTTCTTT.